This TCR beta chain comes out of a study of T cell responses to AZD1222 COVID-19 vaccine. Notes on the study in general: Repertoires were collected only later (after the peak T cell response had occurred). Females made up more of the donors, who were largely white British, and clonal diversity may have come out too low. Spike-specific TCR repertoires showed rising breadth and depth after two AZD1222 doses. As reported, nearly half of all spike-specific TCRs target variant regions that are unmutated.

As for this clone: The antigen is undetermined.

Some clones are missing from TCRdb's copy, which holds only in-frame ones; the method was immunoSEQ multiplex PCR. This sample has some 130,000 clones, with roughly 92% found just once. The sequences come from peripheral blood, collected 28 days after the second AZD1222 dose. This TCR came from an adult who received the AZD1222 COVID-19 vaccine.

Here the CDR3 reads CASSIGGLGTGELFF. CDR3 nucleotides: TGTGCCAGCAGCATCGGGGGGTTGGGCACCGGGGAGCTGTTTTTT. V is TRBV11-2 and J is TRBJ2-2, with TRBD2 identical over 7 bases. The junction had 7 bases not matched to a gene; V was cut back by 5 bases and J by 4 bases. Germline lookup yields CDR1 SGHAT and CDR2 FQNNGV. The CDR3 length is 15 residues.